The source of this T cell receptor beta chain is a study of T-cell memory formation after mild COVID-19. In the case of this clonotype: What it binds is not known.

Broader study findings: Pre-infection memory held some responding clones, suggesting pre-existing cross-reactive T cells responded.

Germline V CDR1 and CDR2: DFQATT, SNEGSKA (reference sequence). The CDR3 runs to 14 residues. Trimming cost V 6 bases and J 0 bases, with 12 bases left between them. Each CDR3 protein gets one entry after TCRdb re-called the 5' RACE reads with MiXCR. The table lists over 250,000 distinct CDR3 sequences, approximately 15% of them singletons. Sample: PBMCs or a T cell subset sorted from them (not recorded which). The V gene is TRBV20-1, the J gene TRBJ2-1; D is uncertain. This TCR was recovered from a man aged 18 to 35 who had mild COVID-19 (a few samples of this study predate the infection). Cell type and time point are not known. CDR3 nucleotides: TGCAGTGCCGTAAGGCCAAGCTCCTACAATGAGCAGTTCTTC. Translated, it gives CSAVRPSSYNEQFF.